These 27 T cell receptor beta chains originate from one sample sequenced in a study of T cells expressing NK-cell markers. TCRdb processed the 5' RACE reads again and assigns one entry to each CDR3 protein, with no DNA. The sample table includes some 140,000 distinct CDR3 sequences. The specimen sequenced was blood T cells: a sorted CD56 or NKG2C T cell subset, CD4+ or CD8+ T cells, or bulk PBMC T cells (not recorded which). These receptors originate from a woman aged 50 to 60 in good health.

The chain links TRBV2 to TRBJ2-2; TCRdb picks TRBD1, but there is no DNA to check that call. The CDR3 contains 15 residues. CDR1 SNHLY and CDR2 FYNNEI come from the germline V gene. CDR3 loop: CASSTGTWATGELFF.

The rearrangement uses TRBV9 and TRBJ2-1. This CDR3 region has 13 residues. Per germline, CDR1 SGDLS and CDR2 YYNGEE. This CDR3 reads CASSGPMNNEQFF.

V gene TRBV27 combines with J gene TRBJ2-1; TCRdb's D call, TRBD2, is unchecked because there is no DNA. The CDR3 is 14 amino acids. The V gene's germline CDR1 is MNHEY and CDR2 SMNVEV (reference sequence). CDR3 protein: CASLRLAGGHEQFF.

The chain joins TRBV25-1 to TRBJ2-1; the D call of TRBD2 rests on TCRdb alone, since no DNA is present to check it. Germline values: CDR1 MGHDK, CDR2 SYGVNS. The CDR3 contains 19 residues. The CDR3 protein is CASSEYGSTSGSFDNEQFF.

The chain links TRBV6-1 to TRBJ2-1; checking the TCRdb D call of TRBD2 is not possible without DNA. The CDR3 sequence is 15 residues long. CDR1 and CDR2 (germline): MNHNS, SASEGT. The CDR3 sequence is CASSEGGTSGSWQFF.

The chain is built from TRBV27 and TRBJ1-2; TCRdb's assignment of TRBD1 cannot be checked, as there is no DNA. Per germline, CDR1 MNHEY and CDR2 SMNVEV (reference sequence). The CDR3 sequence is 13 residues long. CDR3 loop: CASSWLGQAGYTF.

This chain links TRBV6-1 with TRBJ1-5. CDR3 length equals 12 residues. Germline V gene lookup returns CDR1 MNHNS and CDR2 SASEGT. The CDR3: CASSEISQPQHF.

The chain is built from TRBV29-1 and TRBJ1-4; the D call from TCRdb, TRBD1, cannot be confirmed without DNA. Germline CDR1 SQVTM, CDR2 ANQGSEA. CDR3 length: 14 residues. This chain's CDR3 is CSVRRQGDNEKLFF.

This chain links TRBV4-1 with TRBJ2-2; TCRdb names TRBD2, which stays unverified in the absence of DNA. The germline gives CDR1 MGHRA, CDR2 YSYEKL. The CDR3 has 15 residues. The CDR3 region is CASSQRASGPGELFF.

The chain recombines TRBV7-9 with TRBJ2-1; TCRdb's D gene call, TRBD1, goes unchecked for lack of DNA. CDR3 length: 12 amino acids. Germline CDR1 reads SEHNR; CDR2 reads FQNEAQ (reference sequence). This CDR3 is CASGTGLGEQFF.

The rearrangement joins TRBV14 to TRBJ2-5. Germline CDR1 reads SGHDN; CDR2 reads FVKESK. This CDR3 is 12 amino acids long. The CDR3 is CASSQVPEYQYF. Full variable domain (remainder filled in from reference TRBV14 and TRBJ2-5): EAGVTQFPSHSVIEKGQTVTLRCDPISGHDNLYWYRRVMGKEIKFLLHFVKESKQDESGMPNNRFLAERTGGTYSTLKVQPAELEDSGVYFCASSQVPEYQYFGPGTRLLVL.

V and J are TRBV4-2 and TRBJ2-1; there is no DNA to check the TCRdb D call of TRBD1. From germline, CDR1 is LGHNA and CDR2 YNFKEQ. The CDR3 runs to 16 residues. The CDR3 reads CASSQDLGDGNNEQFF.

The rearrangement uses TRBV11-3 and TRBJ2-3; TCRdb's D call of TRBD2 is untestable without DNA. From germline, CDR1 is SGHNT and CDR2 YENEEA. The CDR3 has 15 amino acids. The CDR3 here is CASSPLAGGIDTQYF.

The rearrangement links TRBV12-3 or TRBV12-4 to TRBJ2-1; without DNA, the TCRdb call of TRBD1 cannot be checked. This CDR3 is built from 15 residues. CDR3 in amino acids: CASSFYLGAGNEQFF.

The chain employs TRBV5-1 and TRBJ2-7; without DNA, the TCRdb call of TRBD2 cannot be checked. Per the germline V gene, CDR1 is SGHRS and CDR2 is YFSETQ. This CDR3 has 14 amino acids. CDR3 sequence: CASSLLEGLYEQYF. Drawing the rest from reference TRBV5-1 and TRBJ2-7, the complete variable domain is KAGVTQTPRYLIKTRGQQVTLSCSPISGHRSVSWYQQTPGQGLQFLFEYFSETQRNKGNFPGRFSGRQFSNSRSEMNVSTLELGDSALYLCASSLLEGLYEQYFGPGTRLTVT.

The rearrangement joins TRBV7-9 to TRBJ2-7; TCRdb's assignment of TRBD1 cannot be checked, as there is no DNA. Germline V CDR1 and CDR2: SEHNR, FQNEAQ (reference sequence). The CDR3 loop spans 15 amino acids. The CDR3 protein is CASSSPGQDFMEQYF.

This sequence joins TRBV10-3 and TRBJ2-7; the D gene TCRdb calls, TRBD2, cannot be checked with no DNA. CDR3 size: 12 residues. Germline-derived CDR1 and CDR2 are ENHRY and SYGVKD. The CDR3 is CATEASDDEQYF.

The rearrangement uses TRBV30 and TRBJ1-1; lacking DNA, the TRBD1 call made by TCRdb goes unchecked. Germline loops: CDR1 GTSNPN, CDR2 SVGIG (reference sequence). The CDR3 is made up of 14 amino acids. The CDR3 reads CAWDRGRGQGEAFF.

The chain uses TRBV2 and TRBJ1-1; the D gene TCRdb calls, TRBD1, cannot be checked with no DNA. The CDR3 is 16 residues long. Germline values: CDR1 SNHLY, CDR2 FYNNEI. This CDR3 is CASSEAGQGSMAEAFF.

The V gene is TRBV27, the J gene TRBJ2-3. Germline CDR1 reads MNHEY; CDR2 reads SMNVEV (reference sequence). There are 15 residues in the CDR3. CDR3: CASMRLLPREDTQYF.

V usage is TRBV7-6 and J usage is TRBJ2-3; TCRdb designates TRBD1, a call that cannot be tested without DNA. The CDR3 has 15 amino acids. CDR1 and CDR2 from the germline V gene are SGHVS and FNYEAQ. The CDR3 reads CASSLKQGATDTQYF.

The chain employs TRBV7-9 and TRBJ2-3; the TCRdb D gene call, TRBD1, has no DNA to confirm it. Per germline, CDR1 SEHNR and CDR2 FQNEAQ (reference sequence). The CDR3 has 18 amino acids. The CDR3 loop is CASWTFTTGTALGDTQYF.

The chain recombines TRBV7-3 with TRBJ2-7; TCRdb calls TRBD2, which cannot be checked without DNA. The CDR3 consists of 18 residues. CDR1 is SGHTA and CDR2 is FQGTGA in the germline V gene. The CDR3 sequence: CASSLGFQTSGSSYEQYF.

The chain carries TRBV3-1 and TRBJ2-1; the TCRdb call, TRBD2, lacks DNA for checking. The germline gives CDR1 LGHDT, CDR2 YNNKEL (reference sequence). This CDR3 region has 18 residues. CDR3 region: CASSQPPAGTSLNNEQFF.

This sequence joins TRBV4-1 and TRBJ2-7; lacking DNA, the TRBD2 call made by TCRdb goes unchecked. This CDR3 comprises 15 residues. In germline, CDR1 is MGHRA, CDR2 YSYEKL. The CDR3 spells CASSQIGTSGKEQYF.

The chain combines TRBV30 with TRBJ1-5; TCRdb's D call, TRBD1, is unchecked because there is no DNA. The CDR3 covers 14 residues. Germline CDR1 and CDR2: GTSNPN and SVGIG (reference sequence). The CDR3: CAWSVGRGDTAQHF.

V and J are TRBV20-1 and TRBJ1-1; the D call of TRBD1 rests on TCRdb alone, since no DNA is present to check it. The CDR3 has 14 amino acids. Germline V lookup: CDR1 DFQATT, CDR2 SNEGSKA (reference sequence). The CDR3 sequence is CSVGGEVVRTEAFF.